This is a list of T cell receptor beta chains from one sample in a study of T cells in tuberculosis. Produced via immunoSEQ multiplex PCR; TCRdb's table is partial and in-frame only. This table holds roughly 60,000 clones, under 90% found once. The sequencing input was CD1b-GMM tetramer-negative cells sorted from PBMCs. The receptors come from an adult woman with latent tuberculosis. The CDR3 runs from the conserved cysteine through the conserved F or W. D genes are given only for firm matches. A row's size may be missing; if present it is once, few, many or a size class.

clone_size: .
j_call: TRBJ1-6
v_call: TRBV27
d_call: .
cdr3_aa: CASSLFTGVIGPLHF
cdr3_nt: TGTGCCAGCAGTTTATTTACGGGGGTGATCGGACCCCTCCACTTT

clone_size: .
j_call: TRBJ1-1
v_call: TRBV4-2
d_call: .
cdr3_aa: CASSQVPREAMNTEAFF
cdr3_nt: TGTGCCAGCAGCCAAGTTCCCCGGGAAGCGATGAACACTGAAGCTTTCTTT

clone_size: once
j_call: TRBJ1-1
v_call: TRBV5-1
d_call: .
cdr3_aa: CASSRDIRTEAFF
cdr3_nt: TGCGCCAGCAGCCGGGACATCCGCACTGAAGCTTTCTTT

clone_size: once
j_call: TRBJ2-7
v_call: TRBV11-2
d_call: .
cdr3_aa: CASSLGQEQYF
cdr3_nt: TGTGCCAGCAGCCTCGGACAGGAGCAGTACTTC

clone_size: .
j_call: TRBJ2-1
v_call: TRBV9
d_call: TRBD2
cdr3_aa: CASSVEQRLAGVGNEQFF
cdr3_nt: TGTGCCAGCAGCGTAGAGCAGAGACTAGCGGGAGTAGGAAATGAGCAGTTCTTC

clone_size: .
j_call: TRBJ1-1
v_call: TRBV7-2
d_call: .
cdr3_aa: CASSLTYLDTEAFF
cdr3_nt: TGTGCCAGCAGCCTGACATATCTTGACACTGAAGCTTTCTTT

clone_size: .
j_call: TRBJ1-5
v_call: TRBV19
d_call: .
cdr3_aa: CASSITDNQPQHF
cdr3_nt: TGTGCCAGTAGTATAACAGACAATCAGCCCCAGCATTTT

clone_size: .
j_call: TRBJ2-7
v_call: TRBV11-2
d_call: TRBD2
cdr3_aa: CASSRIGGLAGPHEQYF
cdr3_nt: TGTGCCAGCAGCCGAATCGGTGGTCTAGCGGGGCCCCACGAGCAGTACTTC

clone_size: .
j_call: TRBJ1-1
v_call: TRBV6-5
d_call: .
cdr3_aa: CASSYEGGAGTEAFF
cdr3_nt: TGTGCCAGCAGTTACGAGGGAGGGGCGGGCACTGAAGCTTTCTTT

clone_size: .
j_call: TRBJ1-1
v_call: TRBV10-2
d_call: .
cdr3_aa: CASSPLLAQGEAFF
cdr3_nt: TGCGCCAGCAGCCCTTTACTTGCTCAGGGGGAAGCTTTCTTT

clone_size: .
j_call: TRBJ1-2
v_call: TRBV19
d_call: TRBD1
cdr3_aa: CAGSRTGGKGGFDYTF
cdr3_nt: TGTGCCGGTAGTAGGACAGGGGGCAAGGGAGGGTTCGACTACACCTTC

clone_size: .
j_call: TRBJ2-4
v_call: TRBV28
d_call: .
cdr3_aa: CASRLTGAKNIQYF
cdr3_nt: TGTGCCAGCAGATTAACAGGAGCCAAAAACATTCAGTACTTC

clone_size: once
j_call: TRBJ2-7
v_call: TRBV28
d_call: TRBD2
cdr3_aa: CASSFRGRWSSYEQYF
cdr3_nt: TGTGCCAGCAGTTTTCGCGGGAGGTGGAGCTCCTACGAGCAGTACTTC

clone_size: .
j_call: TRBJ2-5
v_call: TRBV6-1
d_call: TRBD2
cdr3_aa: CASSEGVSGGQETQYF
cdr3_nt: TGTGCCAGCAGTGAAGGAGTTAGCGGGGGGCAAGAGACCCAGTACTTC

clone_size: .
j_call: TRBJ2-1
v_call: TRBV27
d_call: .
cdr3_aa: CASSLLRGNQQFF
cdr3_nt: TGTGCCAGCAGTTTACTGAGGGGGAATCAGCAGTTCTTC

clone_size: once
j_call: TRBJ2-7
v_call: TRBV5-1
d_call: .
cdr3_aa: CASSLTGSYEQYF
cdr3_nt: TGCGCCAGCAGCTTGACAGGTTCCTACGAGCAGTACTTC

clone_size: .
j_call: TRBJ1-2
v_call: TRBV6-5
d_call: .
cdr3_aa: CASSYSPGINYGYTF
cdr3_nt: TGTGCCAGCAGTTACTCTCCAGGGATTAACTATGGCTACACCTTC

clone_size: .
j_call: TRBJ1-4
v_call: TRBV11-3
d_call: TRBD1
cdr3_aa: CASSPRDSNEKLFF
cdr3_nt: TGTGCCAGCAGCCCCCGGGACAGTAATGAAAAACTGTTTTTT

clone_size: .
j_call: TRBJ1-5
v_call: TRBV4-1
d_call: TRBD1
cdr3_aa: CASSQWAGGAQPQHF
cdr3_nt: TGCGCCAGCAGCCAGTGGGCAGGGGGAGCTCAGCCCCAGCATTTT

clone_size: .
j_call: TRBJ2-5
v_call: TRBV9
d_call: .
cdr3_aa: CASTVGEGEETQYF
cdr3_nt: TGTGCCAGCACCGTGGGAGAGGGGGAGGAGACCCAGTACTTC

clone_size: .
j_call: TRBJ1-6
v_call: TRBV5-1
d_call: TRBD1
cdr3_aa: CASSLAVGQGSGSSYNSPLHF
cdr3_nt: TGCGCCAGCAGCTTGGCCGTAGGACAGGGGTCGGGGAGCTCCTATAATTCACCCCTCCACTTT

clone_size: .
j_call: TRBJ2-7
v_call: TRBV5-1
d_call: .
cdr3_aa: CASSLPGQGSYEQYF
cdr3_nt: TGCGCCAGCAGCTTGCCTGGGCAGGGCTCCTACGAGCAGTACTTC

clone_size: .
j_call: TRBJ2-3
v_call: TRBV6-5
d_call: .
cdr3_aa: CASTTGYTQYF
cdr3_nt: TGTGCCAGCACTACGGGGTATACGCAGTATTTT

clone_size: .
j_call: TRBJ1-3
v_call: TRBV28
d_call: .
cdr3_aa: CASSLRLLGNTIYF
cdr3_nt: TGTGCCAGCAGTTTAAGACTGTTGGGAAACACCATATATTTT

clone_size: .
j_call: TRBJ1-2
v_call: TRBV16
d_call: .
cdr3_aa: CASSQSIQGGYGYTF
cdr3_nt: TGTGCCAGCAGCCAATCGATTCAGGGTGGCTATGGCTACACCTTC

clone_size: .
j_call: TRBJ1-3
v_call: TRBV18
d_call: TRBD1
cdr3_aa: CASSSTGDSGNTIYF
cdr3_nt: TGTGCCAGCTCATCAACAGGGGACTCTGGAAACACCATATATTTT

clone_size: .
j_call: TRBJ1-2
v_call: TRBV6-5
d_call: TRBD1
cdr3_aa: CASSIGGQALGYTF
cdr3_nt: TGTGCCAGCAGTATTGGGGGACAGGCCCTTGGCTACACCTTC

clone_size: .
j_call: TRBJ1-1
v_call: TRBV19
d_call: .
cdr3_aa: CASSIRNRANTEAFF
cdr3_nt: TGTGCCAGTAGTATACGGAACAGGGCGAACACTGAAGCTTTCTTT

clone_size: .
j_call: TRBJ2-7
v_call: TRBV5-1
d_call: TRBD1
cdr3_aa: CASSLQGAGYEQYF
cdr3_nt: TGCGCCAGCAGCTTGCAGGGGGCGGGCTACGAGCAGTACTTC

clone_size: .
j_call: TRBJ2-1
v_call: TRBV28
d_call: .
cdr3_aa: CASSSARIYNEQFF
cdr3_nt: TGTGCCAGCAGTTCGGCGAGGATTTACAATGAGCAGTTCTTC

clone_size: once
j_call: TRBJ2-3
v_call: TRBV27
d_call: .
cdr3_aa: CASSPGVHTQYF
cdr3_nt: TGTGCCAGCAGTCCGGGGGTACATACGCAGTATTTT

clone_size: once
j_call: TRBJ2-5
v_call: TRBV7-3
d_call: .
cdr3_aa: CASSPTPAETQYF
cdr3_nt: TGTGCCAGCAGCCCCACCCCCGCGGAGACCCAGTACTTC

clone_size: .
j_call: TRBJ1-5
v_call: TRBV6-1
d_call: TRBD1
cdr3_aa: CASSAGTGGNQPQHF
cdr3_nt: TGTGCCAGCAGTGCCGGGACAGGGGGCAATCAGCCCCAGCATTTT

clone_size: .
j_call: TRBJ1-2
v_call: TRBV27
d_call: .
cdr3_aa: CASSSPGAGSNYGYTF
cdr3_nt: TGTGCCAGCAGTTCCCCTGGGGCAGGTTCTAACTATGGCTACACCTTC

clone_size: .
j_call: TRBJ1-6
v_call: TRBV7-2
d_call: .
cdr3_aa: CASSPRSTGYNSPLHF
cdr3_nt: TGTGCCAGCAGCCCGCGTTCGACAGGCTATAATTCACCCCTCCACTTT

clone_size: .
j_call: TRBJ1-1
v_call: TRBV5-1
d_call: .
cdr3_aa: CASTPQVGNTEAFF
cdr3_nt: TGCGCCAGCACTCCTCAGGTAGGCAACACTGAAGCTTTCTTT

clone_size: .
j_call: TRBJ1-2
v_call: TRBV6-5
d_call: TRBD1
cdr3_aa: CASSYSRTGGGYGYTF
cdr3_nt: TGTGCCAGCAGTTACTCGAGAACAGGGGGGGGGTATGGCTACACCTTC

clone_size: .
j_call: TRBJ2-7
v_call: TRBV18
d_call: TRBD2
cdr3_aa: CASSGTSGRGAYEQYF
cdr3_nt: TGTGCCAGCTCAGGGACTAGCGGGAGGGGAGCCTACGAGCAGTACTTC

clone_size: few
j_call: TRBJ1-4
v_call: TRBV19
d_call: TRBD1
cdr3_aa: CASSSTGDVKKLFF
cdr3_nt: TGTGCCAGTAGTAGTACAGGGGATGTGAAAAAACTGTTTTTT

clone_size: .
j_call: TRBJ1-4
v_call: TRBV5-6
d_call: .
cdr3_aa: CASSWGGYPQEKLFF
cdr3_nt: TGTGCCAGCAGCTGGGGGGGGTACCCCCAGGAAAAACTGTTTTTT